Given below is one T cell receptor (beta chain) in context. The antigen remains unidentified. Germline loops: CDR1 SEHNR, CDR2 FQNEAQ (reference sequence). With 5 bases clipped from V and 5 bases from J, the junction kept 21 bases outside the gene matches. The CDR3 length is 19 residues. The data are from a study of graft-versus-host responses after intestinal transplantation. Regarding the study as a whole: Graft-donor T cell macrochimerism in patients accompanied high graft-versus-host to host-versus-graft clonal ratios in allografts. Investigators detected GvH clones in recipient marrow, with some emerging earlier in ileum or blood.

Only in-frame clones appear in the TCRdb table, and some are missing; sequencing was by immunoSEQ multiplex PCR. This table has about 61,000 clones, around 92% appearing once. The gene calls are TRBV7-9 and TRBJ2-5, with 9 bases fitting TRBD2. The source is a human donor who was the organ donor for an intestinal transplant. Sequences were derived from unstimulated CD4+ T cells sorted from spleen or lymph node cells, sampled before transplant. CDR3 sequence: CASSGPRSAGGPLLETQYF. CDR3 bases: TGTGCCAGCAGCGGCCCCCGGTCAGCGGGGGGCCCCCTCTTGGAGACCCAGTACTTC.